Listed here are 19 T cell receptor beta chains from one sample, sequenced in a study of T cell clonotyping in hematopoietic cell transplantation. Some clones are missing from TCRdb's copy, which holds only in-frame ones; the method was immunoSEQ multiplex PCR. Of 27,000 or so clones in the sample, around 95% were seen once. Sequencing was carried out using peripheral blood mononuclear cells. Receptor source: a man between 50 and 59 years old in good health. Some clones in this sample may be carry-over from other donors' samples.

Notes on this clone: Germline is not matched at one junction end, which may reflect a read error. This chain connects TRBV6-4 to TRBJ1-1, with D possibly TRBD1 on 5 matching bases. This CDR3 has 13 residues. Per germline, CDR1 MRHNA and CDR2 SNTAGT. The CDR3 DNA reads as TGTGCCAGCAGTGAAATTCGGGGACCGGGGCGCCTCTTT. As protein: CASSEIRGPGRLF.

CDR3 amino acids: CASSQSFGARAISQPQHF. CDR3 in DNA: TGCGCCAGCAGTCAATCCTTTGGCGCCAGGGCTATCAGTCAGCCCCAGCATTTT. The chain couples TRBV23-1 to TRBJ1-5; weak D call: TRBD1 (5 bases). TRBV23-1 is treated as an ORF (open reading frame) with a function not yet certain. Trimming removed 0 bases at V and 6 bases at J, with 21 bases between. CDR3 length: 18 amino acids.

The chain links TRBV9 to TRBJ2-7; the D call may be TRBD1 or TRBD2 (7 bases each). Trimming stripped 0 bases from V and 2 bases from J, with 18 bases between. Germline V CDR1 and CDR2: SGDLS, YYNGEE. This CDR3 contains 17 residues. The CDR3 region is CASSVEGGTAYAYEQYF. DNA for the CDR3: TGTGCCAGCAGCGTAGAGGGGGGGACAGCCTACGCCTACGAGCAGTACTTC.

The chain uses TRBV18 and TRBJ2-7; D remains ambiguous. Germline V gene data show CDR1 as KGHSH and CDR2 as LQKENI. V lost 0 bases and J lost 6, with 9 bases in between. This CDR3 has 13 amino acids. CDR3 in amino acids: CASSPPGPREQYF. The CDR3 nucleotides are TGTGCCAGCTCACCACCCGGACCCCGCGAGCAGTACTTC.

This clone has just one count. The gene calls are TRBV12-5 and TRBJ1-5, with D uncertain. V dropped 1 base and J dropped 0 bases, with 13 bases sitting between them. CDR1 is LGHNT and CDR2 is FRNRAP in the germline V gene. The CDR3 consists of 17 residues. The CDR3 nucleotides read TGTGCTAGTGGTTTGGCACGGGGTTATTATAGCAATCAGCCCCAGCATTTT. Its translation is CASGLARGYYSNQPQHF.

The rearrangement uses TRBV6-5 and TRBJ2-7, with 7 bases that match TRBD1. The length of the CDR3 is 15 residues. Germline V gene data show CDR1 as MNHEY and CDR2 as SVGAGI. The ends lost 1 base at V and 2 bases at J; junction bases unmatched: 5. The CDR3 protein is CASSYFGQETYEQYF. CDR3 bases: TGTGCCAGCAGTTACTTTGGACAGGAAACCTACGAGCAGTACTTC.

The V gene is TRBV5-6, the J gene TRBJ2-5, with 7 bases identical to TRBD2. V shed 5 bases, J shed 5 bases, and the junction held 9 bases outside the gene matches. CDR1 is SGHDT and CDR2 is YYEEEE in the germline V gene. The CDR3 loop spans 14 amino acids. The CDR3 bases are TGTGCCAGCAGACCCCGTGGGGGAGGGGAGACCCAGTACTTC. It is translated as CASRPRGGGETQYF.

J is TRBJ2-7 and V is TRBV28; 7 positions match TRBD2. This CDR3 is 15 amino acids long. V lost 6 bases and J lost 0; bases outside the gene matches: 8. The V gene's germline CDR1 is MDHEN and CDR2 SYDVKM. The CDR3 DNA reads as TGTGCCAGCAGGGCTAGCGGTCTAAGCTCCTACGAGCAGTACTTC. Protein sequence: CASRASGLSSYEQYF.

CDR3 sequence reads: CASSESTGFGNTIYF. CDR3 DNA: TGTGCCAGCAGTGAGTCTACGGGGTTTGGAAACACCATATATTTT. The V gene is TRBV2, the J gene TRBJ1-3, with unresolved D. Trimming took off 3 bases at V and 3 bases at J, with 12 bases between the two ends. Germline lookup yields CDR1 SNHLY and CDR2 FYNNEI. The CDR3 is 15 amino acids.

Written as DNA, the CDR3 is TGCGCCAGCAGCTATCAGGGGACGAACACTGAAGCTTTCTTT. Translating gives CASSYQGTNTEAFF. The chain couples TRBV5-1 to TRBJ1-1; tentative D call: TRBD1 (6 bases). Germline CDR1 is SGHRS and CDR2 is YFSETQ. The V end lost 3 bases, the J end lost 1 base, and 10 bases lay between the germline ends. This CDR3 is 14 amino acids long.

The sample holds one count of this clone. This rearrangement joins TRBV11-2 to TRBJ1-2, with 8 positions matching TRBD1. This CDR3 is 16 amino acids long. The junction had 12 bases not matched to a gene; V was cut back by 5 bases and J by 4 bases. Per germline, CDR1 SGHAT and CDR2 FQNNGV. The CDR3 region has the DNA TGTGCCAGCAGCCCCCGCCGGGACAGGACTCTCTATGGCTACACCTTC. Translated, it gives CASSPRRDRTLYGYTF.

The chain carries TRBV10-1 and TRBJ2-2, with no clear D. Germline V gene lookup returns CDR1 WNHNN and CDR2 SYGVQD (reference sequence). The V and J ends lost 11 bases and 0 bases respectively, with 19 bases between them. The CDR3 is 16 residues long. The CDR3 DNA reads as TGCGCCTACCCGCAGGCCGCAGGCCCGAACACCGGGGAGCTGTTTTTT. This codes for CAYPQAAGPNTGELFF.

V is TRBV30 and J is TRBJ1-6; D possibly corresponds to TRBD1 (5 bases). V was cut by 2 bases and J by 11 bases, with 19 bases left in between. Germline CDR1 and CDR2: GTSNPN and SVGIG (reference sequence). CDR3 length: 15 residues. The CDR3 sequence: CAWSFRTFPSAPLHF. The DNA for the CDR3 is TGTGCCTGGAGTTTCAGGACATTCCCGTCCGCACCCCTCCACTTT. The complete variable domain, with remaining parts taken from reference TRBV30 and TRBJ1-6, reads SQTIHQWPATLVQPVGSPLSLECTVEGTSNPNLYWYRQAAGRGLQLLFYSVGIGQISSEVPQNLSASRPQDRQFILSSKKLLLSDSGFYLCAWSFRTFPSAPLHFGNGTRLTVT.

V and J are TRBV14 and TRBJ1-1; no definite D call. The CDR3 has 12 residues. V dropped 0 bases and J dropped 3 bases, with 2 bases sitting between them. CDR1 is SGHDN and CDR2 is FVKESK in the germline V gene. The CDR3 spells CASSQEDTEAFF. CDR3 DNA: TGTGCCAGCAGCCAAGAGGACACTGAAGCTTTCTTT.

The table lists this clone with a count of one. The V gene is TRBV28, the J gene TRBJ2-1, with unresolved D. Germline CDR1 MDHEN, CDR2 SYDVKM. This CDR3 contains 14 residues. Trimming removed 3 bases at V and 0 bases at J, with 6 bases between. The CDR3 DNA reads TGTGCCAGCAGTTTCCCGAGCTCCTACAATGAGCAGTTCTTC. Translation: CASSFPSSYNEQFF.

This rearrangement joins TRBV5-1 to TRBJ2-2; a weak D match, TRBD2 (5 bases). V was pared by 4 bases and J by 5 bases, with 9 bases between. The CDR3 extends over 13 amino acids. Germline V gives CDR1 SGHRS, CDR2 YFSETQ. This CDR3 is CASSPEATGELFF. For the CDR3, the DNA is TGCGCCAGCAGCCCGGAGGCGACCGGGGAGCTGTTTTTT.

The CDR3 DNA sequence: TGTGCCAGCAGTTTTCAAGGGGAGGGCTACGAGCAGTACTTC. Encoded protein: CASSFQGEGYEQYF. The chain uses TRBV27 and TRBJ2-7; TRBD2 matches 7 bases. This CDR3 has 14 residues. Germline assignment: CDR1 MNHEY and CDR2 SMNVEV (reference sequence). V lost 3 bases, J lost 3 bases, and 5 bases stayed unmatched.

The chain combines TRBV28 with TRBJ1-2; D perhaps matches TRBD1 (6 bases). The CDR3 is 14 amino acids. Trimming pared 7 bases from V and 4 bases from J, leaving 16 bases between. Germline loops: CDR1 MDHEN, CDR2 SYDVKM. The CDR3 loop reads CASTRRGYSYGYTF. In DNA, the CDR3 is TGTGCCAGCACTAGGAGGGGGTATTCCTATGGCTACACCTTC.

V and J are TRBV18 and TRBJ2-5; 10 nucleotides agree with TRBD2. Losses at the gene ends were 3 bases for V and 0 bases for J; bases not matched to a gene: 4. The germline V gene encodes CDR1 KGHSH and CDR2 LQKENI. The CDR3 is 16 amino acids. The CDR3 nucleotides are TGTGCCAGCTCACCTATAGCGGGGGGCTACCAAGAGACCCAGTACTTC. Its translation is CASSPIAGGYQETQYF.